These T cell receptor beta chains were read from a single sample in a study of blood T cell repertoires in COVID-19. Profiled with immunoSEQ multiplex PCR; TCRdb holds only in-frame clones, not every one. Of some 320,000 clones listed, over 75% are singletons. The sequencing sample was made of PBMCs or T cells enriched from blood (not recorded which). Source of these receptors: a woman in her twenties or thirties who had recovered from COVID-19. Each CDR3 is given with its conserved first and last residue. The D gene is left open where the match is weak. Some rows have no size entry. The others give once, few or many, or a class for an expanded clone.

CDR3aa: CSVADYNYGYTF; CDR3nt: TGCAGCGTTGCGGACTATAACTATGGCTACACCTTC; d_gene: .; j_gene: TRBJ1-2; v_gene: TRBV29-1; abundance: .
CDR3aa: CASRGTARRNEQFF; CDR3nt: TGTGCCAGCAGGGGGACAGCACGAAGGAATGAGCAGTTCTTC; d_gene: TRBD1; j_gene: TRBJ2-1; v_gene: TRBV11-2; abundance: .
CDR3aa: CASSPNRGYTEAFF; CDR3nt: TGTGCCAGCAGCCCCAACCGGGGGTACACTGAAGCTTTCTTT; d_gene: .; j_gene: TRBJ1-1; v_gene: TRBV6-5; abundance: .
CDR3aa: CASSTSSLYDTGELFF; CDR3nt: TGCGCCAGCAGCACTTCCTCCCTATACGACACCGGGGAGCTGTTTTTT; d_gene: .; j_gene: TRBJ2-2; v_gene: TRBV5-1; abundance: once
CDR3aa: CSVGQGENIQYF; CDR3nt: TGCAGCGTTGGACAAGGGGAAAACATTCAGTACTTC; d_gene: .; j_gene: TRBJ2-4; v_gene: TRBV29-1; abundance: .
CDR3aa: CSARLFEAFF; CDR3nt: TGCAGTGCTAGGTTATTCGAAGCTTTCTTT; d_gene: .; j_gene: TRBJ1-1; v_gene: TRBV20-1; abundance: .
CDR3aa: CASSHRDRGGDEQFF; CDR3nt: TGTGCCAGCAGCCACCGGGACAGGGGAGGGGATGAGCAGTTCTTC; d_gene: TRBD1; j_gene: TRBJ2-1; v_gene: TRBV6-5; abundance: .
CDR3aa: CASSQDPALLPYEQYF; CDR3nt: TGTGCCAGCAGCCAAGACCCCGCCCTTCTACCCTACGAGCAGTACTTC; d_gene: .; j_gene: TRBJ2-7; v_gene: TRBV3-1/TRBV3-2; abundance: .
CDR3aa: CASSLVSGGAFYGYTF; CDR3nt: TGTGCCAGCAGCTTAGTCTCCGGCGGGGCTTTTTATGGCTACACCTTC; d_gene: .; j_gene: TRBJ1-2; v_gene: TRBV7-8; abundance: .
CDR3aa: CASRWTVYGYTF; CDR3nt: TGTGCCAGCAGATGGACAGTCTATGGCTACACCTTC; d_gene: .; j_gene: TRBJ1-2; v_gene: TRBV2; abundance: .
CDR3aa: CASSLVARQGAGGYTF; CDR3nt: TGTGCCAGCAGCTTAGTAGCCCGACAGGGGGCAGGTGGCTACACCTTC; d_gene: TRBD1; j_gene: TRBJ1-2; v_gene: TRBV7-8; abundance: .
CDR3aa: CASSPAVANTEAFF; CDR3nt: TGTGCCAGCAGCCCCGCGGTAGCGAACACTGAAGCTTTCTTT; d_gene: .; j_gene: TRBJ1-1; v_gene: TRBV7-9; abundance: .
CDR3aa: CASSSGQGWLETQYF; CDR3nt: TGTGCTAGCAGCTCCGGACAGGGGTGGTTAGAGACCCAGTACTTC; d_gene: TRBD1; j_gene: TRBJ2-5; v_gene: TRBV7-7; abundance: few
CDR3aa: CASSLLALGEAFF; CDR3nt: TGTGCCAGCAGCTTGTTGGCCCTAGGTGAAGCTTTCTTT; d_gene: .; j_gene: TRBJ1-1; v_gene: TRBV7-9; abundance: .
CDR3aa: CASSQGQNYGYTF; CDR3nt: TGTGCCAGCAGCCAAGGACAGAACTATGGCTACACCTTC; d_gene: .; j_gene: TRBJ1-2; v_gene: TRBV5-6; abundance: once
CDR3aa: CASSLDTGGPQHF; CDR3nt: TGTGCCAGCAGCTTGGACACCGGAGGGCCCCAGCATTTT; d_gene: .; j_gene: TRBJ1-5; v_gene: TRBV5-5; abundance: .
CDR3aa: CASSIGFSGAQETQYF; CDR3nt: TGTGCCAGTAGTATAGGCTTCTCAGGGGCCCAAGAGACCCAGTACTTC; d_gene: .; j_gene: TRBJ2-5; v_gene: TRBV19; abundance: .
CDR3aa: CASSSTSPGLYGYTF; CDR3nt: TGTGCCAGCAGCTCAACCTCTCCAGGTCTCTATGGCTACACCTTC; d_gene: .; j_gene: TRBJ1-2; v_gene: TRBV5-8; abundance: .
CDR3aa: CASYGTGGGGANTEAFF; CDR3nt: TGTGCCAGCTATGGGACAGGGGGCGGAGGGGCGAACACTGAAGCTTTCTTT; d_gene: TRBD1; j_gene: TRBJ1-1; v_gene: TRBV18; abundance: .
CDR3aa: CASSPARPTTHGNTIYF; CDR3nt: TGTGCCAGCAGCCCAGCGCGGCCGACCACCCATGGAAACACCATATATTTT; d_gene: .; j_gene: TRBJ1-3; v_gene: TRBV7-7; abundance: .
CDR3aa: CASSSGQSYEQYF; CDR3nt: TGTGCCAGCAGCAGCGGACAGTCCTACGAGCAGTACTTC; d_gene: .; j_gene: TRBJ2-7; v_gene: TRBV28; abundance: .
CDR3aa: CASSVGGNSNQPQHF; CDR3nt: TGTGCCAGCAGCGTAGGGGGCAATAGCAATCAGCCCCAGCATTTT; d_gene: TRBD1; j_gene: TRBJ1-5; v_gene: TRBV5-4; abundance: .
CDR3aa: CASSDYGLSYGYTF; CDR3nt: TGTGCCAGCAGTGACTATGGACTGAGCTATGGCTACACCTTC; d_gene: .; j_gene: TRBJ1-2; v_gene: TRBV25-1; abundance: .
CDR3aa: CASSSGGLPTDTQYF; CDR3nt: TGTGCCAGTAGCAGCGGGGGGCTACCCACAGATACGCAGTATTTT; d_gene: TRBD2; j_gene: TRBJ2-3; v_gene: TRBV19; abundance: .
CDR3aa: CATSRAGGGQETQYF; CDR3nt: TGTGCCACCAGCAGAGCGGGAGGCGGGCAAGAGACCCAGTACTTC; d_gene: TRBD2; j_gene: TRBJ2-5; v_gene: TRBV15; abundance: .
CDR3aa: CASSYGQINTGELFF; CDR3nt: TGTGCCAGCAGCTATGGACAGATAAACACCGGGGAGCTGTTTTTT; d_gene: .; j_gene: TRBJ2-2; v_gene: TRBV7-4; abundance: .
CDR3aa: CASSQPGQSYEQYF; CDR3nt: TGTGCCAGCAGCCAGCCGGGACAGTCCTACGAGCAGTACTTC; d_gene: TRBD1; j_gene: TRBJ2-7; v_gene: TRBV4-2; abundance: .
CDR3aa: CASSQQGRDEQYF; CDR3nt: TGTGCCAGCAGCCAACAAGGCAGGGACGAGCAGTACTTC; d_gene: .; j_gene: TRBJ2-7; v_gene: TRBV5-5; abundance: .
CDR3aa: CASSQGGVYGYTF; CDR3nt: TGTGCCAGCAGCCAAGGGGGGGTCTATGGCTACACCTTC; d_gene: .; j_gene: TRBJ1-2; v_gene: TRBV3-1/TRBV3-2; abundance: .
CDR3aa: CASSLVRQGRATGELFF; CDR3nt: TGCGCCAGCAGCTTGGTTCGCCAGGGCCGGGCCACCGGGGAGCTGTTTTTT; d_gene: .; j_gene: TRBJ2-2; v_gene: TRBV5-1; abundance: once
CDR3aa: CASSPSGGTFSGNTIYF; CDR3nt: TGTGCCAGCAGCCCCTCAGGGGGGACCTTCTCTGGAAACACCATATATTTT; d_gene: TRBD1; j_gene: TRBJ1-3; v_gene: TRBV9; abundance: .
CDR3aa: CASSPTGGVDTQYF; CDR3nt: TGTGCCAGCAGTCCGACGGGGGGGGTGGATACGCAGTATTTT; d_gene: TRBD2; j_gene: TRBJ2-3; v_gene: TRBV6-5; abundance: .
CDR3aa: CASSLAGGLSYEQYF; CDR3nt: TGTGCCAGCAGCTTGGCGGGGGGACTCTCCTACGAGCAGTACTTC; d_gene: TRBD2; j_gene: TRBJ2-7; v_gene: TRBV5-4; abundance: .
CDR3aa: CASSLTRRPTDTQYF; CDR3nt: TGTGCCAGCAGCTTGACTCGGCGCCCCACAGATACGCAGTATTTT; d_gene: .; j_gene: TRBJ2-3; v_gene: TRBV11-2; abundance: .
CDR3aa: CASSEGLASGGRNTQYF; CDR3nt: TGTGCCAGCAGTGAAGGGCTGGCTAGCGGGGGGCGAAATACGCAGTATTTT; d_gene: TRBD2; j_gene: TRBJ2-3; v_gene: TRBV6-1; abundance: .
CDR3aa: CASGGDRYGRDTEAFF; CDR3nt: TGTGCCAGCGGGGGGGACAGGTATGGTCGGGACACTGAAGCTTTCTTT; d_gene: TRBD1; j_gene: TRBJ1-1; v_gene: TRBV2; abundance: .
CDR3aa: CASSHDSFQETQYF; CDR3nt: TGTGCCAGCAGCCACGACAGTTTCCAAGAGACCCAGTACTTC; d_gene: .; j_gene: TRBJ2-5; v_gene: TRBV7-2; abundance: once
CDR3aa: CSARRAETQYF; CDR3nt: TGCAGTGCTAGGAGGGCGGAGACCCAGTACTTC; d_gene: .; j_gene: TRBJ2-5; v_gene: TRBV20-1; abundance: .
CDR3aa: CASSVAWQGARETQYF; CDR3nt: TGTGCCAGCAGCGTAGCCTGGCAGGGGGCGCGGGAGACCCAGTACTTC; d_gene: TRBD1; j_gene: TRBJ2-5; v_gene: TRBV9; abundance: .
CDR3aa: CSVRRSTLNTEAFF; CDR3nt: TGCAGCGTTCGTAGATCCACCCTGAACACTGAAGCTTTCTTT; d_gene: .; j_gene: TRBJ1-1; v_gene: TRBV29-1; abundance: .
CDR3aa: CASRRLRFGLSSTDTQYF; CDR3nt: TGTGCCAGCAGGAGGTTGCGGTTCGGACTCTCTAGCACAGATACGCAGTATTTT; d_gene: .; j_gene: TRBJ2-3; v_gene: TRBV5-4; abundance: .
CDR3aa: CASSYLPGQAYEQYF; CDR3nt: TGTGCCAGCAGTTACCTTCCGGGACAGGCCTACGAGCAGTACTTC; d_gene: TRBD1; j_gene: TRBJ2-7; v_gene: TRBV6-5; abundance: .
CDR3aa: CSVEARSGEQYF; CDR3nt: TGCAGCGTTGAAGCCAGGTCCGGCGAGCAGTACTTC; d_gene: .; j_gene: TRBJ2-7; v_gene: TRBV29-1; abundance: once
CDR3aa: CASSLARQPYEQYF; CDR3nt: TGTGCCAGCAGCTTAGCGAGGCAGCCCTACGAGCAGTACTTC; d_gene: .; j_gene: TRBJ2-7; v_gene: TRBV7-8; abundance: .